Following are 10 T cell receptor beta chains from one sample sequenced in a study of T cell clonality in common variable immunodeficiency. The assay was immunoSEQ multiplex PCR, and TCRdb's table has in-frame clones only and misses some. Observed in the sample are 30,000 to 35,000 clones, none of them singletons. The sample taken for sequencing was peripheral blood mononuclear cells. These receptors were obtained from a person aged 18-70 years in good health.

For this clone: Read sequence stops 3 residues before the CDR3 end, and the germline J gene provides the missing end. This sequence joins TRBV7-9 and TRBJ1-1, with D tentatively TRBD1 (5 bases). The ends were cut back, 1 base at V and 4 bases at J, with 13 bases in the middle. The germline CDR1 and CDR2 sequences are SEHNR and FQNEAQ (reference sequence). The CDR3 length is 15 residues. The CDR3 sequence: CASSLDRGRVTEAFF. The covered CDR3 bases are TGTGCCAGCAGCTTAGACCGCGGCAGGGTCACTGAA.

This clone was counted at least ten times. This CDR3 reads CASSERGSGYGYTF. Partial CDR3 DNA: TGTGCCAGCAGTGAAAGGGGGTCGGGCTATGGC. The chain carries TRBV6-1 and TRBJ1-2; maybe TRBD1 (6 bases). Read coverage stops 3 residues before the CDR3 terminus; the germline J gene supplies the remainder. The CDR3 extends over 14 amino acids. Between the trimmed V and J ends, which lost 2 bases and 4 bases, there was a span of 11 bases. Germline assignment: CDR1 MNHNS and CDR2 SASEGT.

This clone has ten or more counts. Read data end 3 residues before the CDR3 end; the end is taken from the germline J gene. The chain combines TRBV7-9 with TRBJ1-6; D may be TRBD1 (5 bases). The V end was cut by 5 bases, the J end by 10 bases, with 15 bases between. CDR3 length equals 14 residues. Germline loops: CDR1 SEHNR, CDR2 FQNEAQ (reference sequence). The sequenced CDR3 bases are TGTGCCAGCAGCCTCGGGGGTTGGGGATCACCC. The encoded protein is CASSLGGWGSP. The entire CDR3 protein is CASSLGGWGSPLHF. Complete variable domain (other parts from reference TRBV7-9 and TRBJ1-6): DTGVSQNPRHKITKRGQNVTFRCDPISEHNRLYWYRQTLGQGPEFLTYFQNEAQLEKSRLLSDRFSAERPKGSFSTLEIQRTEQGDSAMYLCASSLGGWGSPLHFGNGTRLTVT.

Worth noting for this clone: The read comes to an end 3 residues before the CDR3 does, leaving the germline J gene to fill in the end. The chain links TRBV27 to TRBJ2-7, with 10 nucleotides matching TRBD2. The germline V gene encodes CDR1 MNHEY and CDR2 SMNVEV (reference sequence). The CDR3 totals 15 residues. With V trimmed by 5 bases and J by 0 bases, 4 bases remained unmatched. This CDR3 is CASSRTSGGSYEQYF. CDR3 DNA (partial): TGTGCCAGCAGTAGGACTAGCGGAGGCTCCTACGAG.

In its sample, this clone was seen many times. The CDR3 end falls 3 residues outside the read, so it is completed with the germline J gene. The J gene is TRBJ2-7, the V gene TRBV6-2 or TRBV6-3, with a possible D match to TRBD2 (6 bases). The CDR3 extends over 14 amino acids. The ends were cut back, 0 bases at V and 0 bases at J, with 6 bases in the middle. CDR1 and CDR2 from the germline V gene are MNHEY and SVGEGT. CDR3 bases read: TGTGCCAGCAGTTACTCTAGCGGCTCCTACGAG. Protein product: CASSYSSGSYE. From start to end, the CDR3 is CASSYSSGSYEQYF.

There are a few counts of this clone. The read falls 3 residues short of the CDR3 end, and the missing part is taken from the germline J gene. The V call is TRBV5-1, the J call TRBJ2-7, with a possible D match to TRBD1 (6 bases). Germline V gives CDR1 SGHRS, CDR2 YFSETQ. The ends were cut back, 1 base at V and 2 bases at J, with 10 bases in the middle. The CDR3 totals 14 residues. The CDR3 region is CASSLSGQPYEQYF. The covered CDR3 bases are TGCGCCAGCAGCTTGTCGGGACAACCCTACGAG.

In its sample, this clone was seen many times. The read halts 3 residues ahead of the CDR3 end, with the missing end drawn from the germline J gene. The rearrangement joins TRBV7-3 to TRBJ2-2; 9 bases are a match to TRBD1. Germline V CDR1 and CDR2: SGHTA, FQGTGA. With V trimmed by 5 bases and J by 6 bases, 7 bases remained unmatched. The CDR3 extends over 15 amino acids. The CDR3 region is CASSPGQGRSGELFF. CDR3 bases read: TGTGCCAGCAGCCCCGGACAGGGGCGGTCCGGGGAG.

About this clone itself: The CDR3 end is not reached by the read, which stops 3 residues before it; the germline J gene fills it in. The chain links TRBV5-1 to TRBJ1-5; the D gene is possibly TRBD1 (5 bases). The germline V and J ends were trimmed by 0 bases and 6 bases, with 13 bases remaining between them. There are 15 residues in the CDR3. The germline V gene encodes CDR1 SGHRS and CDR2 YFSETQ. The sequenced CDR3 bases are TGCGCCAGCAGCTTGGTCGCAGGGTCGGGTCAGCCC. Amino acid sequence: CASSLVAGSGQP. The entire CDR3 sequence reads CASSLVAGSGQPQHF.

This clone was observed at least ten times. The sequence runs out 3 residues before the end of the CDR3; the remainder is reconstructed from the germline J gene. The gene calls are TRBV29-1 and TRBJ2-2; 8 positions match TRBD1. CDR3 size: 14 residues. Per germline, CDR1 SQVTM and CDR2 ANQGSEA. The CDR3 here is CSVRQGNNNEKLFF. CDR3 bases read: TGCAGCGTGAGACAGGGGAACAATAATGAAAAG.

This clone was detected ten times or more. The read falls 3 residues short of the CDR3 end, and the missing part is taken from the germline J gene. V usage is TRBV30 and J usage is TRBJ1-6; D possibly corresponds to TRBD1 (5 bases). There are 16 residues in the CDR3. The germline gives CDR1 GTSNPN, CDR2 SVGIG (reference sequence). Between the trimmed V and J ends, which lost 3 bases and 7 bases, there was a span of 19 bases. CDR3 protein: CAWRFGGGGVNSPLHF. CDR3 DNA, as far as it was read: TGTGCCTGGAGATTTGGGGGGGGAGGTGTGAATTCACCC.